The next 25 T cell receptor beta chains were all read from a single sample in a study of cytomegalovirus exposure and HLA in healthy donors. Primers for the PCR totalled 60 Vbeta and 13 Jbeta. Only in-frame clones appear in the TCRdb table, and some are missing; sequencing was by immunoSEQ multiplex PCR. Counted here are about 160,000 clones, around 80% occurring once; the ten biggest clones make up 8.5% to 10%. Material: PBMCs. Every receptor here comes from a man younger than 30 in good health and CMV-seropositive.

This clone appeared a few times. J is TRBJ2-1 and V is TRBV7-9; a weak D match, TRBD2 (6 bases). CDR1 is SEHNR, CDR2 FQNEAQ, per germline (reference sequence). V was clipped by 5 bases and J by 3 bases, with 11 bases between them. The length of the CDR3 is 14 residues. The CDR3 reads CASSPGEHYNEQFF. CDR3 sequence (DNA): TGTGCCAGCAGCCCGGGGGAACACTACAATGAGCAGTTCTTC.

The V and J genes are TRBV20-1 and TRBJ2-3, with D possibly being TRBD2 (5 bases). Trimming stripped 5 bases from V and 4 bases from J, with 7 bases between. The CDR3 contains 11 residues. Per the germline V gene, CDR1 is DFQATT and CDR2 is SNEGSKA (reference sequence). The CDR3 coding sequence is TGCAGTGCTGCGGGTGCAGATACGCAGTATTTT. Amino acid sequence: CSAAGADTQYF.

The rearrangement links TRBV19 to TRBJ1-3; the match to TRBD1 covers 11 bases. The J segment lost 3 bases and the V segment lost 4 bases, leaving 5 bases of the junction unmatched. Germline V CDR1 and CDR2: LNHDA, SQIVND (reference sequence). This CDR3 spans 16 amino acids. The CDR3 DNA reads as TGTGCCAGTAGTAGAGGACAGGGGGCGCGTGGAAACACCATATATTTT. Translating it yields CASSRGQGARGNTIYF.

With respect to this clone: An end of the junction differs from the germline gene, which may be a read error. This chain uses TRBV6-5 with TRBJ2-6, with D possibly TRBD1 on 5 matching bases. This CDR3 is 15 amino acids long. The germline V gene encodes CDR1 MNHEY and CDR2 SVGAGI. In nucleotides, the CDR3 is TGTGCCAGCAGTTACGTCAGCTCTGGGGCCAACGGCCTGACTTTC. Protein: CASSYVSSGANGLTF.

This chain connects TRBV6-4 to TRBJ2-2; 9 bases align to TRBD1. CDR3 length: 14 residues. Germline V CDR1 and CDR2: MRHNA, SNTAGT. V shed 6 bases, J shed 8 bases, and the junction held 7 bases outside the gene matches. The CDR3 protein is CASREQGAAGELFF. As DNA, the CDR3 is TGTGCCAGCAGAGAACAGGGGGCGGCGGGGGAGCTGTTTTTT.

The genes are TRBV6-1 and TRBJ2-1, with 8 nucleotides matching TRBD2. CDR1 and CDR2 from the germline V gene are MNHNS and SASEGT. The CDR3 is made up of 15 amino acids. The ends lost 2 bases at V and 0 bases at J; junction bases unmatched: 0. The CDR3 sequence is CASSELAGSYNEQFF. The CDR3, as DNA: TGTGCCAGCAGTGAACTAGCGGGCTCCTACAATGAGCAGTTCTTC.

In its sample, this clone was seen once. The chain joins TRBV27 to TRBJ2-1; the match to TRBD2 covers 10 bases. Germline CDR1 reads MNHEY; CDR2 reads SMNVEV (reference sequence). The length of the CDR3 is 15 residues. V gave up 6 bases and J gave up 3 bases; unmatched junction bases: 5. For the CDR3, the DNA is TGTGCCAGCAGGGAGCGGGAGGGGGACTACAATGAGCAGTTCTTC. Encoded protein: CASREREGDYNEQFF.

This chain connects TRBV5-4 to TRBJ2-1, with 10 bases fitting TRBD2. CDR3 length equals 16 residues. The V gene's germline CDR1 is SGHNT and CDR2 YYREEE (reference sequence). V was clipped by 3 bases and J by 4 bases; unmatched bases: 7. The CDR3 nucleotides are TGTGCCAGCAGCTCCACGGGACTAGCGAGGTACAATGAGCAGTTCTTC. Protein sequence: CASSSTGLARYNEQFF.

This rearrangement joins TRBV5-6 to TRBJ1-2; 7 bases are shared with TRBD1. The CDR3 totals 16 residues. Germline assignment: CDR1 SGHDT and CDR2 YYEEEE. Unmatched junction bases numbered 15, after V lost 4 bases and J lost 6 bases. The CDR3 here is CASSKDRKVIKNGYTF. For the CDR3, the DNA is TGTGCCAGCAGCAAGGACAGGAAGGTCATTAAGAATGGCTACACCTTC.

The genes are TRBV18 and TRBJ1-1; D is perhaps TRBD1 (5 bases). The germline V and J ends were trimmed by 5 bases and 4 bases, with 17 bases remaining between them. Germline V gives CDR1 KGHSH, CDR2 LQKENI. This CDR3 spans 15 amino acids. In DNA, the CDR3 is TGTGCCAGCTCAACTTGTAGCAGGGAGGTCACTGAAGCTTTCTTT. Translation: CASSTCSREVTEAFF.

As concerns this clone: The sample holds other DNA sequences that translate to the same CDR3. The V and J genes are TRBV28 and TRBJ1-2; D is possibly TRBD1 (5 bases). The CDR3 contains 11 residues. The V end lost 4 bases, the J end lost 5 bases, and 5 bases lay between the germline ends. Germline V gene lookup returns CDR1 MDHEN and CDR2 SYDVKM. CDR3 coding DNA: TGTGCCAGCAGTTCAGGGTATGGCTACACCTTC. Translating it yields CASSSGYGYTF.

The V call is TRBV29-1, the J call TRBJ2-7; perhaps TRBD1 as D (6 bases). There are 14 residues in the CDR3. Germline assignment: CDR1 SQVTM and CDR2 ANQGSEA. The V end was cut by 4 bases, the J end by 0 bases, with 13 bases between. CDR3 sequence: CSVGRGGASYEQYF. CDR3 nucleotide sequence: TGCAGCGTTGGCAGGGGTGGGGCCTCCTACGAGCAGTACTTC.

This chain uses TRBV30 with TRBJ1-2, with a weak D call TRBD1 (6 bases). CDR1 GTSNPN and CDR2 SVGIG come from the germline V gene (reference sequence). The V and J ends lost 0 bases and 8 bases respectively, with 16 bases between them. CDR3 length: 14 residues. CDR3 nucleotides: TGTGCCTGGAGTGTAGGGGGAAGCAGTGGGGGCTACACCTTC. Its translation is CAWSVGGSSGGYTF.

The chain joins TRBV5-4 to TRBJ2-7; the match to TRBD2 covers 9 bases. The J segment lost 0 bases and the V segment lost 4 bases, leaving 11 bases of the junction unmatched. CDR1 and CDR2 from the germline V gene are SGHNT and YYREEE (reference sequence). The CDR3 contains 17 residues. The CDR3 DNA follows: TGTGCCAGCAGCCGTAGAAGCGGGAGGAGGAGCTCCTACGAGCAGTACTTC. Amino acids: CASSRRSGRRSSYEQYF.

CDR3 protein: CASSEEAPGFGYTF. Written as DNA, the CDR3 is TGTGCCAGCTCAGAGGAGGCACCGGGGTTTGGCTACACCTTC. J is TRBJ1-2 and V is TRBV6-1; no clear D. In germline, CDR1 is MNHNS, CDR2 SASEGT. V lost 8 bases and J 7 bases, leaving 20 bases between the germline ends. The CDR3 consists of 14 residues.

This chain uses TRBV4-3 with TRBJ2-7; D perhaps matches TRBD1 (6 bases). The germline V gene encodes CDR1 LGHNA and CDR2 YSLEER. The CDR3 consists of 15 residues. V gave up 0 bases and J gave up 2 bases, with 11 bases separating them. The CDR3 region has the DNA TGCGCCAGCAGCCAAGATCGACAGGTCGCCTACGAGCAGTACTTC. Protein: CASSQDRQVAYEQYF.

J is TRBJ2-5 and V is TRBV19; maybe TRBD2 (7 bases). The CDR3 spans 15 residues. Germline CDR1 is LNHDA and CDR2 is SQIVND (reference sequence). With 3 bases removed from V and 5 bases from J, the gap between germline ends came to 16 bases. CDR3 coding DNA: TGTGCCAGTAGTATCCGGTCTGGGGGGGCGGAGACCCAGTACTTC. This sequence encodes CASSIRSGGAETQYF.

The chain uses TRBV2 and TRBJ2-5, with 9 nucleotides matching TRBD1. There are 17 residues in the CDR3. Germline V gives CDR1 SNHLY, CDR2 FYNNEI. V gave up 6 bases and J gave up 0 bases; unmatched junction bases: 11. The CDR3 spells CASSGDGQGFHQETQYF. CDR3 DNA: TGTGCCAGCAGCGGGGATGGACAGGGGTTCCACCAAGAGACCCAGTACTTC.

The gene calls are TRBV5-4 and TRBJ2-7, with 9 bases lining up with TRBD2. The germline V gene has CDR1 SGHNT and CDR2 YYREEE (reference sequence). Trimming at V came to 5 bases and at J to 2 bases, leaving 5 bases not matched to a gene. The CDR3 runs to 14 residues. The CDR3 coding sequence is TGTGCCAGCAGTTCCGGGACTAGCCCCTACGAGCAGTACTTC. This gives the protein CASSSGTSPYEQYF.

The CDR3 loop reads CASSGGGIGDGYTF. Written as DNA, the CDR3 is TGTGCCAGCAGCGGAGGAGGAATCGGCGATGGCTACACCTTC. The chain is built from TRBV7-3 and TRBJ1-2, with no clear D. V dropped 5 bases and J dropped 6 bases, with 16 bases sitting between them. The CDR3 runs 14 residues. CDR1 and CDR2 from the germline V gene are SGHTA and FQGTGA. The full variable domain, rest sourced from reference TRBV7-3 and TRBJ1-2, is GAGVSQTPSNKVTEKGKYVELRCDPISGHTALYWYRQSLGQGPEFLIYFQGTGAADDSGLPNDRFFAVRPEGSVSTLKIQRTERGDSAVYLCASSGGGIGDGYTFGSGTRLTVV.

The rearrangement links TRBV10-3 to TRBJ1-4; 10 bases line up with TRBD1. In germline, CDR1 is ENHRY, CDR2 SYGVKD. The V segment lost 6 bases and the J segment 7 bases; nucleotides outside the gene matches: 5. The CDR3 runs to 14 residues. CDR3 DNA sequence: TGTGCCATCAGGCCGGACAGGGGGGGTGAAAAACTGTTTTTT. Encoded protein: CAIRPDRGGEKLFF.

The table lists this clone with a few counts. The V and J genes are TRBV5-5 and TRBJ1-1; no definite D call. CDR1 and CDR2 from the germline V gene are SGHKS and YYEKEE (reference sequence). This CDR3 spans 14 amino acids. Between the trimmed V and J ends, which lost 4 bases and 0 bases, there was a span of 10 bases. CDR3 sequence reads: CASSPTVVNTEAFF. DNA for the CDR3: TGTGCCAGCAGCCCCACAGTAGTGAACACTGAAGCTTTCTTT.

The V and J genes are TRBV19 and TRBJ1-1, with D unresolved. With 1 base removed from V and 2 bases from J, the gap between germline ends came to 11 bases. The CDR3 length is 15 residues. Germline V gene lookup returns CDR1 LNHDA and CDR2 SQIVND (reference sequence). In nucleotides, the CDR3 is TGTGCCAGTAGTATAGCCCCAGGTCCAAACACTGAAGCTTTCTTT. It translates to CASSIAPGPNTEAFF. Full variable domain (missing parts from reference TRBV19 and TRBJ1-1): DGGITQSPKYLFRKEGQNVTLSCEQNLNHDAMYWYRQDPGQGLRLIYYSQIVNDFQKGDIAEGYSVSREKKESFPLTVTSAQKNPTAFYLCASSIAPGPNTEAFFGQGTRLTVV.

This clone was seen just once. This chain connects TRBV29-1 to TRBJ1-1; possible D gene TRBD1, 6 bases. The CDR3 runs 13 residues. In germline, CDR1 is SQVTM, CDR2 ANQGSEA. V was pared by 7 bases and J by 4 bases, with 16 bases between. As DNA, the CDR3 is TGCAGCGGGCAGGGGTCGGATCGCACTGAAGCTTTCTTT. It is translated as CSGQGSDRTEAFF.

The chain has TRBV29-1 and TRBJ2-2, with TRBD1 matching over 8 bases. Germline V gene lookup returns CDR1 SQVTM and CDR2 ANQGSEA. V lost 5 bases, J lost 6 bases, and 8 bases stayed unmatched. The CDR3 runs 14 residues. The CDR3 is CSVKIRGQAGELFF. DNA for the CDR3: TGCAGCGTTAAGATCAGGGGGCAAGCCGGGGAGCTGTTTTTT.